This T cell receptor beta chain came from a study of T cell repertoires in cytomegalovirus infection. Study information: Indications of both CMV infection and matching HLA type were provided by public TCR beta signatures. Study-wide findings and caveats: Pooled public TCR beta family frequency picked out CMV carriers with the relevant HLA. The ex vivo response was dominated by HLA-C-restricted CMV-specific TCR beta clonotypes.

Each CDR3 protein gets one entry after TCRdb re-called the reads with MiXCR. In the table there are some 180,000 distinct CDR3 sequences, approximately 17% of which are singletons. Regarding this clonotype: Antigen unknown.

V was clipped by 0 bases and J by 0 bases, with 12 bases between them. The CDR3 has 17 residues. CDR1 is MNHEY and CDR2 is SVGEGT in the germline V gene. This TCR derives from a human donor in good health (CMV status not recorded). Some clones in this sample may be carry-over from other donors' samples. Sequences were obtained from CD8+ T cells from PBMCs. J is TRBJ2-1 and V is TRBV6-2 or TRBV6-3; D is ambiguous. This CDR3 is CASSYSPLGYSYNEQFF. CDR3 DNA: TGTGCCAGCAGTTACTCCCCACTCGGATACTCCTACAATGAGCAGTTCTTC.